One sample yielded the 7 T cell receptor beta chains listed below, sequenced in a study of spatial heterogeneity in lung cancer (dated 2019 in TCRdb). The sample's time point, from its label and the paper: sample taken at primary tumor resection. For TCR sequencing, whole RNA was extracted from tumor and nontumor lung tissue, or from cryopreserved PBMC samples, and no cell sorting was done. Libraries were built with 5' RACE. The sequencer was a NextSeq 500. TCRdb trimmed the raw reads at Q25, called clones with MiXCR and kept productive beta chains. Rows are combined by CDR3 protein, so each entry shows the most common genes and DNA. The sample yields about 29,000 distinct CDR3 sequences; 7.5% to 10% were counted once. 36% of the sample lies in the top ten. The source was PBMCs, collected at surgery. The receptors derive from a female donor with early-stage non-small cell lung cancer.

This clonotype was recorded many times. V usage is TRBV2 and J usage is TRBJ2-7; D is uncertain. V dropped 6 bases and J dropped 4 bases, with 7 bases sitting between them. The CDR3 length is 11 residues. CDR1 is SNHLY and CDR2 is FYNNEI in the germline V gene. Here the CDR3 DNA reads TGTGCCAGCAGCTCTTATTACGAGCAGTACGTC. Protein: CASSSYYEQYV.

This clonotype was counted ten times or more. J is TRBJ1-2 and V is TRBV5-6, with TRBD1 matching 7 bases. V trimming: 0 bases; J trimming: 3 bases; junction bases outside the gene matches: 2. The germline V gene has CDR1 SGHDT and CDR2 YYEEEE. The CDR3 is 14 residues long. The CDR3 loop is CASSLGQGDYGYTF. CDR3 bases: TGTGCCAGCAGCTTGGGACAGGGAGACTATGGCTACACCTTC. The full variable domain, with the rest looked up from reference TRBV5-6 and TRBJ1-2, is DAGVTQSPTHLIKTRGQQVTLRCSPKSGHDTVSWYQQALGQGPQFIFQYYEEEERQRGNFPDRFSGHQFPNYSSELNVNALLLGDSALYLCASSLGQGDYGYTFGSGTRLTVV.

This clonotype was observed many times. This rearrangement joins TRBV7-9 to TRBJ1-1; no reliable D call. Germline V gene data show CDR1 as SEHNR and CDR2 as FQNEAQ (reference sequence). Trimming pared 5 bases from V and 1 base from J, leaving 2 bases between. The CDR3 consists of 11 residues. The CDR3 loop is CASSQNTEAFF. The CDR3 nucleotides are TGTGCCAGCAGCCAGAACACTGAAGCTTTCTTT.

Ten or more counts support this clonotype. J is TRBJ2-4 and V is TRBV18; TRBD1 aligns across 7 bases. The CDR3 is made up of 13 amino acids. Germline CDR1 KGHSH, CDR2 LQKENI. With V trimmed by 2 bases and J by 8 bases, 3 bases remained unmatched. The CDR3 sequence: CASSPGQADIQYF. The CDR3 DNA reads TGTGCCAGCTCACCAGGACAGGCGGACATTCAGTACTTC. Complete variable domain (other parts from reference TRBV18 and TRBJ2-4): NAGVMQNPRHLVRRRGQEARLRCSPMKGHSHVYWYRQLPEEGLKFMVYLQKENIIDESGMPKERFSAEFPKEGPSILRIQQVVRGDSAAYFCASSPGQADIQYFGAGTRLSVL.

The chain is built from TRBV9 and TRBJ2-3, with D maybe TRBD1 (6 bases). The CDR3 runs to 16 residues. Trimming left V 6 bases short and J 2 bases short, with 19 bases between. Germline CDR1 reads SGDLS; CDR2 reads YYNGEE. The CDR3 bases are TGTGCCAGCACTTTGTTGGACAGCTCCGCCACAGATACGCAGTATTTT. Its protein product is CASTLLDSSATDTQYF.

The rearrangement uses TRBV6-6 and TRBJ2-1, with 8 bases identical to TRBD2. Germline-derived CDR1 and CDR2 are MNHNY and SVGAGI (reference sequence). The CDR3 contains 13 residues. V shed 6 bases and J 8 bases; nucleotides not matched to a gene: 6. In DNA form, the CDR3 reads TGTGCCAGCAGAACTAGCGGCTTCTATGAGCAGTTCTTC. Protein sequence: CASRTSGFYEQFF.

The CDR3 bases are TGTGCCAGCAGCCAAACAGGGGCCTATGGCTACACCTTC. It yields the protein CASSQTGAYGYTF. The chain carries TRBV5-6 and TRBJ1-2; 7 nucleotides line up with TRBD1. Germline V lookup: CDR1 SGHDT, CDR2 YYEEEE. J gave up 4 bases and V 4 bases, and 4 bases lay outside the gene matches. The CDR3 contains 13 residues.